This TCR beta chain was sequenced in a study of blood T cell repertoires in COVID-19. V dropped 2 bases and J dropped 3; count of bases not matched to a gene: 4. Looked up from germline, CDR1 is LNHDA and CDR2 is SQIVND (reference sequence). The CDR3 sequence is 15 residues long. Data came from immunoSEQ multiplex PCR; TCRdb stores just in-frame clones and leaves some out. The table lists 150,000 to 200,000 clones, 65% to 85% of them singletons. This receptor was obtained from a human donor with acute or convalescent COVID-19. The donor label of this sample is uncertain. The chain joins TRBV19 to TRBJ2-1, with TRBD2 matching over 7 bases. Input material: peripheral blood. The CDR3 coding sequence is TGTGCCAGTAGTATATCAGCGGGATACTACAATGAGCAGTTCTTC. It specifies CASSISAGYYNEQFF.